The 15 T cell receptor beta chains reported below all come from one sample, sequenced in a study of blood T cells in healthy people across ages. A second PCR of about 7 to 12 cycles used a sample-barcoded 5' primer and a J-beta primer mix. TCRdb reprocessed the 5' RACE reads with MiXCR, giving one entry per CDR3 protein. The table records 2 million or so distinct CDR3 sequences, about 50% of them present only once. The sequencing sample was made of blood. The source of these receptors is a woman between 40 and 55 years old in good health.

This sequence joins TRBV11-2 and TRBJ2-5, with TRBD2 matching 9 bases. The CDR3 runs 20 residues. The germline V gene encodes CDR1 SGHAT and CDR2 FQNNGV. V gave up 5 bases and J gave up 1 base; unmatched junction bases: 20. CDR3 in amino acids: CASSRDPRPMAGGFQETQYF. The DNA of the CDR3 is TGTGCCAGCAGCCGCGACCCGCGCCCGATGGCGGGGGGGTTCCAAGAGACCCAGTACTTC.

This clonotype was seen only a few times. The CDR3 protein is CASSQATSSNYGYTF. In DNA, the CDR3 is TGTGCCAGCAGCCAAGCCACCAGCTCTAACTATGGCTACACCTTC. The rearrangement joins TRBV3-1 to TRBJ1-2, with D unresolved. Germline V gene data show CDR1 as LGHDT and CDR2 as YNNKEL (reference sequence). Trimming shortened V by 1 base and J by 0 bases, and 9 bases separated the two germline ends. The CDR3 spans 15 residues.

Here the CDR3 reads CASSFLRGGIYEQFF. Here the CDR3 DNA reads TGTGCCAGCAGCTTTCTTCGGGGGGGCATCTATGAGCAGTTCTTC. This chain uses TRBV14 with TRBJ2-1; 8 bases are shared with TRBD2. This CDR3 comprises 15 residues. Germline V gene sequence: CDR1 SGHDN, CDR2 FVKESK. Germline trimming cut 5 bases from V and 8 bases from J; bases unmatched to any gene: 11.

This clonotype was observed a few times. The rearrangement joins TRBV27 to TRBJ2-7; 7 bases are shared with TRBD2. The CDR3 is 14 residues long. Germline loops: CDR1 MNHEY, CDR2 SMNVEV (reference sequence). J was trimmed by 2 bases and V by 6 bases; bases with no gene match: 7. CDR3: CASSEAGDTYEQYF. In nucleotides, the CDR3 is TGTGCCAGCAGCGAGGCGGGGGATACCTACGAGCAGTACTTC.

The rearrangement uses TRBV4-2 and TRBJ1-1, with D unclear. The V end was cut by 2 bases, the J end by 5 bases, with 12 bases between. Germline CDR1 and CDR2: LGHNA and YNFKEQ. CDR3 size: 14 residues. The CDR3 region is CASSQPQLETEAFF. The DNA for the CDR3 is TGTGCCAGCAGCCAACCCCAACTAGAAACTGAAGCTTTCTTT.

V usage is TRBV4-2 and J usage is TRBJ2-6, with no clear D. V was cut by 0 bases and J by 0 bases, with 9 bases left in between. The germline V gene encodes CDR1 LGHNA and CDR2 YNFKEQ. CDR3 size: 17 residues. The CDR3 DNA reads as TGTGCCAGCAGCCAAGATGGACCGCACTCTGGGGCCAACGTCCTGACTTTC. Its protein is CASSQDGPHSGANVLTF.

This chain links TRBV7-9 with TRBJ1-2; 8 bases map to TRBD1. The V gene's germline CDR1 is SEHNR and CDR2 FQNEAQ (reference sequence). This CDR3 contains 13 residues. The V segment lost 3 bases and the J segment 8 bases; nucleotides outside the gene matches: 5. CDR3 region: CASSFNSGGGYTF. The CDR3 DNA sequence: TGTGCCAGCAGCTTTAATTCAGGGGGCGGCTACACCTTC.

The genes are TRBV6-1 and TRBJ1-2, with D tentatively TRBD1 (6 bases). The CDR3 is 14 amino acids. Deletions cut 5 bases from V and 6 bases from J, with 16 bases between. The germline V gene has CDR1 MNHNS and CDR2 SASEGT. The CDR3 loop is CASSKQGWLNGYTF. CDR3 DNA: TGTGCCAGCAGTAAACAGGGCTGGCTCAATGGCTACACCTTC.

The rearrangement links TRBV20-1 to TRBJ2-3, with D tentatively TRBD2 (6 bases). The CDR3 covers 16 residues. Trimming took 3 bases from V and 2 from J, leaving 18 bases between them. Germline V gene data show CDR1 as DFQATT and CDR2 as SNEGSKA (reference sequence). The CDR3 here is CSASKLRDWHTDTQYF. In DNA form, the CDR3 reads TGCAGTGCTAGTAAACTCCGGGACTGGCACACAGATACGCAGTATTTT.

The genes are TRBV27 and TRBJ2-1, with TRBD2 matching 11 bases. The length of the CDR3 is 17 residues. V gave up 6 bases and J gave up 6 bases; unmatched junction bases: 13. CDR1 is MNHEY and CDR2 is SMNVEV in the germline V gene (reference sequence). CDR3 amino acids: CASRRTPGLAVINEQFF. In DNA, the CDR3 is TGTGCCAGCAGGCGAACACCGGGACTAGCGGTTATCAATGAGCAGTTCTTC.

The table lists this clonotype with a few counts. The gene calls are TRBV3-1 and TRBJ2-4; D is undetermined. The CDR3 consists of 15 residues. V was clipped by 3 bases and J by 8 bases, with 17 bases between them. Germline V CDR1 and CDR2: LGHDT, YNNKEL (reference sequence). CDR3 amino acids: CASSQARFSTDIQYF. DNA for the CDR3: TGTGCCAGCAGCCAGGCACGGTTCTCAACAGACATTCAGTACTTC.

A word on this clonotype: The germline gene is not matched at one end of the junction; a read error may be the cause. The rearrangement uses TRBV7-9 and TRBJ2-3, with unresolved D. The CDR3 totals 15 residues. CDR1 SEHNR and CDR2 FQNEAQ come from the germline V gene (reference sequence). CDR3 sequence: CASRLVVGSTDTQYF. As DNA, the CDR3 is TGTGCCAGCCGCTTAGTAGTCGGAAGCACAGATACGCAGTATTTT.

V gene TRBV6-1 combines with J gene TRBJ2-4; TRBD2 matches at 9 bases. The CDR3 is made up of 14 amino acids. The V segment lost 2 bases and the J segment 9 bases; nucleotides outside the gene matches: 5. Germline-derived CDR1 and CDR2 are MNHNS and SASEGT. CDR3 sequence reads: CASSELAGITIQYF. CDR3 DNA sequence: TGTGCCAGCAGTGAACTAGCGGGGATAACCATTCAGTACTTC.

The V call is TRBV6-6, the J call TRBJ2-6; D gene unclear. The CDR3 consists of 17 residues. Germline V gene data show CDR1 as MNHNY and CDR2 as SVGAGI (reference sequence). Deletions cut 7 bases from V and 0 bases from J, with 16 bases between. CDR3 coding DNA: TGTGCCAGCACCGATTTCGGCCAGAACTCTGGGGCCAACGTCCTGACTTTC. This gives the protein CASTDFGQNSGANVLTF.

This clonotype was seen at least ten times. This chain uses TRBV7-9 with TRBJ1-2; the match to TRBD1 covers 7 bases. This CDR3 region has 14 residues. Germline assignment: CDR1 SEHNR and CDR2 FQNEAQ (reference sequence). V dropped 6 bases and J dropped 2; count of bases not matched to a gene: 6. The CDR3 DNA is TGTGCCAGCAGTTTGACAGGGACCAACTATGGCTACACCTTC. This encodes CASSLTGTNYGYTF.